This is a list of T cell receptor beta chains from one sample in a study of cytomegalovirus exposure and HLA in healthy donors. TCRdb's copy holds only in-frame clones and misses some; the assay was immunoSEQ multiplex PCR. The data show roughly 170,000 clones, 75% to 90% seen once. The sample comprised PBMCs. The receptors were gathered from a man in his fifties in good health and CMV-seronegative. The CDR3 runs from the conserved cysteine through the conserved F or W. The order of the fields is clone size, CDR3 length, V gene, D gene, CDR3 protein. A D gene is named only where the DNA matches it firmly. Clone sizes are given selectively: once, few, many, or a class where the clone is expanded.

size: -; length: 15; V: TRBV5-4; D: -; CDR3: CASSLPNGFQETQYF
size: -; length: 13; V: TRBV7-9; D: -; CDR3: CASSTEGVGEQYF
size: few; length: 14; V: TRBV7-2; D: -; CDR3: CASSQTASKNIQYF
size: -; length: 14; V: TRBV5-4; D: -; CDR3: CASSFGGSRGELFF
size: -; length: 15; V: TRBV28; D: TRBD2; CDR3: CASVANFREGYEQYF
size: -; length: 14; V: TRBV19; D: TRBD1; CDR3: CASSLGDRQETQYF
size: -; length: 14; V: TRBV30; D: TRBD2; CDR3: CAWSLAEGYNEQFF
size: -; length: 12; V: TRBV30; D: TRBD1; CDR3: CARWTGGYGYTF
size: -; length: 14; V: TRBV6-6; D: -; CDR3: CASSYSSRGYGYTF
size: -; length: 15; V: TRBV7-6; D: TRBD1; CDR3: CASSLAGTGDYEQYF
size: -; length: 13; V: TRBV29-1; D: TRBD2; CDR3: CSVDSSGGYEQYF
size: once; length: 13; V: TRBV4-1; D: -; CDR3: CASSQDRDQPQHF
size: -; length: 16; V: TRBV30; D: -; CDR3: CAWSAPGGPRGNTIYF
size: -; length: 14; V: TRBV19; D: -; CDR3: CASSMGRLNTEAFF
size: -; length: 13; V: TRBV29-1; D: -; CDR3: CSVQGQAGNTIYF
size: -; length: 17; V: TRBV4-3; D: TRBD2; CDR3: CASSQETSGVNGDTQYF
size: -; length: 11; V: TRBV19; D: -; CDR3: CASTSNYGYTF
size: -; length: 13; V: TRBV29-1; D: TRBD1; CDR3: CSVERQGGTEAFF
size: -; length: 14; V: TRBV18; D: -; CDR3: CASSPSGHGETQYF
size: once; length: 18; V: TRBV5-1; D: -; CDR3: CASSYGQLSNRAGNTIYF
size: -; length: 16; V: TRBV28; D: -; CDR3: CASNAGTFVSITEAFF
size: few; length: 13; V: TRBV6-1; D: TRBD1; CDR3: CASSLDRVGGYTF
size: -; length: 15; V: TRBV7-2; D: -; CDR3: CASTPPRAGTYEQYF
size: -; length: 18; V: TRBV18; D: TRBD1; CDR3: CASSPFAVTGGASYGYTF
size: -; length: 17; V: TRBV7-8; D: TRBD2; CDR3: CASSFVSGGAFHNEQFF
size: -; length: 16; V: TRBV10-1; D: -; CDR3: CARHINRFRTNEKLFF
size: -; length: 15; V: TRBV6-5; D: -; CDR3: CASSYTTHYTGELFF
size: -; length: 15; V: TRBV6-5; D: -; CDR3: CASRGASGFKNIQYF
size: -; length: 18; V: TRBV28; D: TRBD2; CDR3: CASSGTSGNWAGANVLTF
size: few; length: 14; V: TRBV4-3; D: TRBD1; CDR3: CASSQDRTGGEQYF
size: -; length: 14; V: TRBV11-2; D: -; CDR3: CASSSQGLQEKLFF
size: -; length: 16; V: TRBV11-2; D: TRBD2; CDR3: CASSPRLAGVLNEQFF
size: -; length: 15; V: TRBV11-1; D: TRBD2; CDR3: CASSRSGVSTDTQYF
size: -; length: 16; V: TRBV7-2; D: -; CDR3: CASSLGPGGPIDTQYF
size: -; length: 14; V: TRBV7-2; D: -; CDR3: CASSLGYRNTEAFF
size: -; length: 15; V: TRBV10-3; D: TRBD1; CDR3: CAISAPTGVSYEQYF
size: -; length: 15; V: TRBV6-6; D: TRBD2; CDR3: CASNSGRRSTDTQYF
size: -; length: 16; V: TRBV21-1; D: -; CDR3: CASSKGVTGSTDTQYF
size: few; length: 16; V: TRBV7-9; D: TRBD1; CDR3: CASSSRHRGKPQGYTF
size: once; length: 14; V: TRBV5-1; D: TRBD1; CDR3: CASSQDRDTGELFF
size: -; length: 17; V: TRBV7-9; D: TRBD1; CDR3: CASSSGTGRIRTDTQYF
size: -; length: 15; V: TRBV9; D: TRBD1; CDR3: CASSVEGGTGGGYTF
size: -; length: 16; V: TRBV10-3; D: TRBD1; CDR3: CAISGSSGQGGNEQFF
size: -; length: 15; V: TRBV6-5; D: TRBD1; CDR3: CASRRDGTVNYGYTF
size: -; length: 17; V: TRBV7-8; D: TRBD1; CDR3: CASSSWDRPKNNEKLFF
size: -; length: 13; V: TRBV18; D: -; CDR3: CASSPQGSYEQYF
size: many; length: 13; V: TRBV29-1; D: -; CDR3: CSVEKGQNTEAFF
size: -; length: 13; V: TRBV7-9; D: TRBD1; CDR3: CASGTGFADGYTF
size: -; length: 14; V: TRBV7-2; D: -; CDR3: CASSSGGAQETQYF